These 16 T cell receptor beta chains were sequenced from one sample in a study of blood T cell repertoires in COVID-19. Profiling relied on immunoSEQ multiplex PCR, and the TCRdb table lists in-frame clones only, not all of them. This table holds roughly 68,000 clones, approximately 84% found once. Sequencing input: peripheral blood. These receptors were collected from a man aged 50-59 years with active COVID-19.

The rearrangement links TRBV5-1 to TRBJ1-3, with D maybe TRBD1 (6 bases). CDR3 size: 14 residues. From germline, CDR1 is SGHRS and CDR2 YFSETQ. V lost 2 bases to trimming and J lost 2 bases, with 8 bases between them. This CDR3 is CASSLTGTGNTIYF. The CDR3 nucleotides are TGCGCCAGCAGCTTAACAGGGACTGGAAACACCATATATTTT.

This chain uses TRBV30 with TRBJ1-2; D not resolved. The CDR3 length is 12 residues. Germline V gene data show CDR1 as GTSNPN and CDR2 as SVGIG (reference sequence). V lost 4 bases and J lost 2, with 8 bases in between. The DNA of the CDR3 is TGTGCCTGGACCTTGTCCAACTATGGCTACACCTTC. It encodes CAWTLSNYGYTF.

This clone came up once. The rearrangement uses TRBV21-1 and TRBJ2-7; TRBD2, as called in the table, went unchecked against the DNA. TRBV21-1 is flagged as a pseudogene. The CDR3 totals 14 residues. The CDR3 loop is CASSKATSRHEQYF. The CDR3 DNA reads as TGTGCCAGCAGCAAAGCCACTAGCCGACACGAGCAGTACTTC.

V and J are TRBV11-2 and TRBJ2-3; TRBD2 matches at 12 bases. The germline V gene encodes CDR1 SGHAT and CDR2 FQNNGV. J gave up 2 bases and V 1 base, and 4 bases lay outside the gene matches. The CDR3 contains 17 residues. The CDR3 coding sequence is TGTGCCAGCAGCTTAGCGCTAGCGGGAGGGTTCACAGATACGCAGTATTTT. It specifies CASSLALAGGFTDTQYF.

The chain's CDR3 is CASSSGWVYGYTF. In DNA, the CDR3 is TGTGCCAGCAGCTCGGGGTGGGTCTATGGCTACACCTTC. The rearrangement joins TRBV7-9 to TRBJ1-2; D unresolved. The CDR3 extends over 13 amino acids. Germline V gives CDR1 SEHNR, CDR2 FQNEAQ (reference sequence). The ends were cut back, 4 bases at V and 4 bases at J, with 10 bases in the middle.

The CDR3 nucleotides are TGTGCCTGGAGTCTGGGGCGGAACACTGAAGCTTTCTTT. Its protein is CAWSLGRNTEAFF. The chain is built from TRBV30 and TRBJ1-1; D may be TRBD1 (5 bases). This CDR3 spans 13 amino acids. CDR1 and CDR2 from the germline V gene are GTSNPN and SVGIG (reference sequence). Trimming cost V 2 bases and J 1 base, with 8 bases left between them.

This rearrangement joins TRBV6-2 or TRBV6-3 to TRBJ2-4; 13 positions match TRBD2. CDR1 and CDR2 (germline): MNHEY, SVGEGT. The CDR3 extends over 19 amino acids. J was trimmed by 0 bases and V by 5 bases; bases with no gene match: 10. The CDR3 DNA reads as TGTGCCAGCAGTAGCCCGGGACTAGCGGGGTTCCTAGCCAAAAACATTCAGTACTTC. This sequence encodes CASSSPGLAGFLAKNIQYF.

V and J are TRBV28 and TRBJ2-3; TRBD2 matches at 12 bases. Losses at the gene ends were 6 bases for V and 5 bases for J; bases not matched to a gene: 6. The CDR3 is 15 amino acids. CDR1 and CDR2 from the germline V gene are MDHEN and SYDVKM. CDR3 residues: CASSASGRALDTQYF. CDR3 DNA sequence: TGTGCCAGCAGCGCTAGCGGGAGGGCTCTAGATACGCAGTATTTT.

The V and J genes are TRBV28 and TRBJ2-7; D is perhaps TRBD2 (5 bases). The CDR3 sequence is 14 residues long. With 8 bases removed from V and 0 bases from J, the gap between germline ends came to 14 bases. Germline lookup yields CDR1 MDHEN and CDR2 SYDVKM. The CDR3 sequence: CASCLLGSSYEQYF. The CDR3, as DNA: TGTGCCAGCTGTCTCCTGGGGAGCTCCTACGAGCAGTACTTC.

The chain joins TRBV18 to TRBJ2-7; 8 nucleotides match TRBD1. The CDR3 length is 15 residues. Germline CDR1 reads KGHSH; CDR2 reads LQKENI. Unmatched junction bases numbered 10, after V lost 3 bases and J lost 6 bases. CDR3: CASSPSQGAVGEQYF. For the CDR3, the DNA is TGTGCCAGCTCACCCTCTCAGGGGGCGGTCGGCGAGCAGTACTTC.

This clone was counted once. The CDR3, as DNA: TGTGCCAGTACCGGGACAGGGAGCTCCTACGAGCAGTACTTC. It codes for CASTGTGSSYEQYF. The rearrangement uses TRBV19 and TRBJ2-7, with 9 bases lining up with TRBD1. The CDR3 sequence is 14 residues long. From germline, CDR1 is LNHDA and CDR2 SQIVND (reference sequence). J gave up 0 bases and V 7 bases, and 4 bases lay outside the gene matches.

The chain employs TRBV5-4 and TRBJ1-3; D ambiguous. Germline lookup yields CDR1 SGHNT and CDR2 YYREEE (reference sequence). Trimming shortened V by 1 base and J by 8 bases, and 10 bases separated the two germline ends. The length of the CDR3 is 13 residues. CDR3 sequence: CASSLIGGYTIYF. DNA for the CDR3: TGTGCCAGCAGCTTGATTGGTGGCTACACCATATATTTT.

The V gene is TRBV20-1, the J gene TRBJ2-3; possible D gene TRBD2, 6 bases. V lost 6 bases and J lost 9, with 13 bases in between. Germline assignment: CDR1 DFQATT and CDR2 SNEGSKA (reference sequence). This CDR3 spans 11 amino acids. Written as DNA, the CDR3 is TGCAGTGCCCAGCGGGCCCCCACGCAGTATTTT. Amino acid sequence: CSAQRAPTQYF.

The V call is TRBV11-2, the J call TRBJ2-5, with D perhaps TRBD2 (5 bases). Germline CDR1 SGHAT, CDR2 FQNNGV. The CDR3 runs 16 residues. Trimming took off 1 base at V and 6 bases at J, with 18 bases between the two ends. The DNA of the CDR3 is TGTGCCAGCAGCTTAGTTAGAGGGTCTTACCCCCAGACCCAGTACTTC. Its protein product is CASSLVRGSYPQTQYF.

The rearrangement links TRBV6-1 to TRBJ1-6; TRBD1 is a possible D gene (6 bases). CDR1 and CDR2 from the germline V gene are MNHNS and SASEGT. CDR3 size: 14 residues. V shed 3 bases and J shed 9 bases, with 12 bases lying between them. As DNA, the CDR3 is TGTGCCAGCAGTGACGGGGGAGGGGGTTCACCCCTCCACTTT. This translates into CASSDGGGGSPLHF.

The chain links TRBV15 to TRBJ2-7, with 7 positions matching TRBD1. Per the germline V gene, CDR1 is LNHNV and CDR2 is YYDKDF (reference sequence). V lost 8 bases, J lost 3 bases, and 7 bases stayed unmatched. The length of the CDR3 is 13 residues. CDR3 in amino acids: CATAGQEFYEQYF. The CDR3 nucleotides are TGTGCCACCGCAGGACAGGAATTCTACGAGCAGTACTTC. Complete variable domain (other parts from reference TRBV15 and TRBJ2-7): DAMVIQNPRYQVTQFGKPVTLSCSQTLNHNVMYWYQQKSSQAPKLLFHYYDKDFNNEADTPDNFQSRRPNTSFCFLDIRSPGLGDTAMYLCATAGQEFYEQYFGPGTRLTVT.